This TCR beta chain was obtained from a study of OX40 agonist ivuxolimab in advanced cancers. Measured with immunoSEQ multiplex PCR; TCRdb has only the in-frame clones, and not every one. The sample lists approximately 120,000 clones; approximately 90% were seen once. Between the trimmed V and J ends, which lost 4 bases and 3 bases, there was a span of 17 bases. This CDR3 contains 15 residues. CDR1 SGHRS and CDR2 YFSETQ come from the germline V gene. This receptor was obtained from an adult with an advanced solid tumor such as melanoma, head and neck, liver or kidney cancer. The starting material was CD4+ or CD8+ T cells sorted from blood, obtained in a trial of the OX40 agonist ivuxolimab. The gene calls are TRBV5-1 and TRBJ2-7; a weak D match, TRBD1 (7 bases). CDR3 coding DNA: TGCGCCAGCAGCCATGGGGGGACAGCCAGCTACGAGCAGTACTTC. This gives the protein CASSHGGTASYEQYF.